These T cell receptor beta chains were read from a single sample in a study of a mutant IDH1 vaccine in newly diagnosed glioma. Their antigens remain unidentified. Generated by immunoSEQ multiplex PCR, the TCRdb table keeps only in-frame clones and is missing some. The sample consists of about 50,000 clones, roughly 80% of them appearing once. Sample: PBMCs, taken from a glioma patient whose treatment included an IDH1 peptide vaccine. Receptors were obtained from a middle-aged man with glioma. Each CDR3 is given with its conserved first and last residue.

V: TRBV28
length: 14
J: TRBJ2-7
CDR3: CASSSPLQSYEQYF

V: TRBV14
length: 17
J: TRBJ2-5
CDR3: CASSRFGGTTNQETQYF

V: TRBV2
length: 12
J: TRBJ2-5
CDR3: CAGRGPQETQYF

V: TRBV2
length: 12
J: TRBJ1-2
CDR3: CASSDNRYGYTF

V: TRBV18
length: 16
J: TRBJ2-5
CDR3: CASSPPVGQGQETQYF

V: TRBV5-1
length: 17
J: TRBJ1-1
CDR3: CASSSGTGGERDTEAFF

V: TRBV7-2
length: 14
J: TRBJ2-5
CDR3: CASSLGAGMGTQYF

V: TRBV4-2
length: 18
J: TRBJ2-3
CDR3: CASSQDPQRGGRTDTQYF

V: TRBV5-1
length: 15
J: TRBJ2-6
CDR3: CASSNDWFGANVLTF

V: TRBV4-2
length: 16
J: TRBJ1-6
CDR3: CASSQAPTGFNSPLHF

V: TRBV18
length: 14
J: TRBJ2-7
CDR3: CASSPGTGVGEQYF

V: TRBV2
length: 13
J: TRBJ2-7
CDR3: CAKGGQSSYEQYF

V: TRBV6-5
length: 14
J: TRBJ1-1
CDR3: CASSYGQGNTEAFF

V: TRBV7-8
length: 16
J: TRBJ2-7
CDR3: CASSSEGGPSSYEQYF

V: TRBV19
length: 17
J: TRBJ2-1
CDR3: CASTPSGGRGFADEQFF

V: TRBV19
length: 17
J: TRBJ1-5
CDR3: CASSISQGLYSNQPQHF

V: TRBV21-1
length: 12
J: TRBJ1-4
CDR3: CASSPVYEKLFF

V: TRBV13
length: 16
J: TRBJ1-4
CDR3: CASSLGNRATNEKLFF

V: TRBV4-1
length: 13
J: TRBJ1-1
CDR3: CASSPHVNTEAFF

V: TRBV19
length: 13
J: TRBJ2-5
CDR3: CASSALQGETQYF

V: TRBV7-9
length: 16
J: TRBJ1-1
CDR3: CASSSRQGKLDTEAFF

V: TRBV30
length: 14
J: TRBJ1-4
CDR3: CAWTQGATNEKLFF

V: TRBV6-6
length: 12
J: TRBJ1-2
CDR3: CASRSSSYGYTF

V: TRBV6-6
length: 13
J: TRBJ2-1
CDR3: CASSYTKGTEQFF

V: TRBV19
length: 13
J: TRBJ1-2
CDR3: CASSIRDNYGYTF

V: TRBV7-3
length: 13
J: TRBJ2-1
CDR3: CASSLYTYNEQFF

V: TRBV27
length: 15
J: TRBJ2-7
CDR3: CASSSAGLRGYEQYF

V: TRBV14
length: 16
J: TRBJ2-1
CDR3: CASSLAGTRAYNEQFF

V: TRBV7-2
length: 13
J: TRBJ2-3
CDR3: CASSLVRLDTQYF

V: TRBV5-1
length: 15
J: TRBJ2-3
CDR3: CASSLTGALTDTQYF